The 20 T cell receptor beta chains below all came from one sample that was sequenced in a study of OX40 agonist ivuxolimab in advanced cancers. Using immunoSEQ multiplex PCR, the repertoire was profiled, and TCRdb retains in-frame clones only, with some absent. The table has 25,000 to 35,000 clones, 90% to 95% seen once. Specimen: CD4+ or CD8+ T cells sorted from blood, collected in a trial of the OX40 agonist ivuxolimab. The origin of the receptors is an adult with an advanced solid tumor such as melanoma, head and neck, liver or kidney cancer.

The chain has TRBV7-2 and TRBJ2-2; the match to TRBD2 covers 7 bases. The CDR3 runs to 16 residues. J was trimmed by 1 base and V by 2 bases; bases with no gene match: 4. Germline V gene sequence: CDR1 SGHTA, CDR2 FQGNSA. CDR3 in DNA: TGTGCCAGCAGCTTAAATCCTAGCGGGAACACCGGGGAGCTGTTTTTT. It codes for CASSLNPSGNTGELFF. Looking up the rest from reference TRBV7-2 and TRBJ2-2 gives the full variable domain: GAGVSQSPSNKVTEKGKDVELRCDPISGHTALYWYRQSLGQGLEFLIYFQGNSAPDKSGLPSDRFSAERTGGSVSTLTIQRTQQEDSAVYLCASSLNPSGNTGELFFGEGSRLTVL.

The chain joins TRBV29-1 to TRBJ2-5; D not resolved. The ends were cut back, 0 bases at V and 5 bases at J, with 13 bases in the middle. The CDR3 consists of 14 residues. Germline CDR1 reads SQVTM; CDR2 reads ANQGSEA. The CDR3 region is CSVEDGVARETQYF. The CDR3 DNA follows: TGCAGCGTTGAAGACGGAGTAGCCCGGGAGACCCAGTACTTC.

The V gene is TRBV7-9, the J gene TRBJ2-3; D remains unclear. Trimming removed 5 bases from V and 0 bases from J, with 12 bases in between. Germline CDR1 and CDR2: SEHNR and FQNEAQ (reference sequence). The CDR3 has 15 amino acids. This CDR3 reads CASSAQAASTDTQYF. The DNA for the CDR3 is TGTGCCAGCAGCGCGCAGGCGGCCAGCACAGATACGCAGTATTTT.

The J gene is TRBJ1-1, the V gene TRBV14, with D perhaps TRBD1 (6 bases). Germline V gene data show CDR1 as SGHDN and CDR2 as FVKESK. V shed 8 bases and J shed 4 bases, with 11 bases lying between them. The CDR3 covers 12 residues. The CDR3 protein is CASHRDGTEAFF. In nucleotides, the CDR3 is TGTGCCAGCCACAGGGATGGCACTGAAGCTTTCTTT.

The gene calls are TRBV9 and TRBJ2-1; D is perhaps TRBD2 (6 bases). V was pared by 2 bases and J by 4 bases, with 13 bases between. The CDR3 loop spans 15 amino acids. Germline V gene sequence: CDR1 SGDLS, CDR2 YYNGEE. Here the CDR3 DNA reads TGTGCCAGCAGCGTGGAGGGACTGAGATACAATGAGCAGTTCTTC. Translated: CASSVEGLRYNEQFF.

The chain couples TRBV4-3 to TRBJ2-7, with D uncertain. The CDR3 sequence is 16 residues long. CDR1 and CDR2 (germline): LGHNA, YSLEER. Trimming shortened V by 0 bases and J by 0 bases, and 12 bases separated the two germline ends. The CDR3 region is CASSQDRQVSSYEQYF. CDR3 in DNA: TGCGCCAGCAGCCAAGATCGTCAGGTCAGCTCCTACGAGCAGTACTTC.

The chain links TRBV7-9 to TRBJ2-5; maybe TRBD2 (6 bases). The CDR3 covers 12 residues. Trimming took 5 bases from V and 11 from J, leaving 15 bases between them. Looked up from germline, CDR1 is SEHNR and CDR2 is FQNEAQ (reference sequence). The CDR3, as DNA: TGTGCCAGCAGCATAGACCCGGGGGAGCAGTACTTC. This codes for CASSIDPGEQYF.

With regard to this clone: A junction end diverges from the germline sequence, so it may reflect a read error. CDR3: CAGRGNNSPLHF. Here the CDR3 DNA reads TGTGCCGGCAGAGGAAATAATTCACCCCTCCACTTT. V gene TRBV13 combines with J gene TRBJ1-6, with D unresolved. Looked up from germline, CDR1 is PRHDT and CDR2 is FYEKMQ (reference sequence). The CDR3 has 12 amino acids.

V is TRBV7-6 and J is TRBJ2-5; D gene uncertain. Trimming pared 2 bases from V and 1 base from J, leaving 8 bases between. The CDR3 spans 14 residues. CDR1 and CDR2 (germline): SGHVS, FNYEAQ. CDR3 coding DNA: TGTGCCAGCAGCTTATTACAGCCCCAAGAGACCCAGTACTTC. Amino acids: CASSLLQPQETQYF.

The chain recombines TRBV19 with TRBJ2-7; D ambiguous. The CDR3 covers 13 residues. Per the germline V gene, CDR1 is LNHDA and CDR2 is SQIVND (reference sequence). Trimming pared 3 bases from V and 1 base from J, leaving 7 bases between. The CDR3 region is CASSISYSYEQYF. In DNA form, the CDR3 reads TGTGCCAGTAGTATTTCTTATTCCTACGAGCAGTACTTC.

The J gene is TRBJ2-2, the V gene TRBV28, with D possibly being TRBD1 (6 bases). V shed 3 bases and J shed 3 bases, with 8 bases lying between them. There are 14 residues in the CDR3. CDR1 and CDR2 (germline): MDHEN, SYDVKM. Written as DNA, the CDR3 is TGTGCCAGCAGTTTGACAGGACACACCGGGGAGCTGTTTTTT. Amino acids: CASSLTGHTGELFF.

This chain links TRBV2 with TRBJ1-1; D gene unclear. Deletions cut 4 bases from V and 2 bases from J, with 11 bases between. Germline CDR1 SNHLY, CDR2 FYNNEI. This CDR3 contains 14 residues. The CDR3 coding sequence is TGTGCCAGCAGTGGGACCCCACTAAACACTGAAGCTTTCTTT. The encoded protein is CASSGTPLNTEAFF.

The CDR3: CASSTGYEQYF. CDR3 nucleotides: TGTGCCAGTAGTACTGGCTACGAGCAGTACTTC. This sequence joins TRBV19 and TRBJ2-7; no clear D. The CDR3 spans 11 residues. V gave up 4 bases and J gave up 3 bases, with 4 bases separating them. Germline V CDR1 and CDR2: LNHDA, SQIVND (reference sequence).

This chain links TRBV11-3 with TRBJ2-1; TRBD2 matches at 11 bases. CDR3 length: 15 amino acids. Germline V gene lookup returns CDR1 SGHNT and CDR2 YENEEA. Trimming removed 1 base from V and 12 bases from J; junction bases left unmatched: 8. CDR3 coding DNA: TGTGCCAGCAGCTTAGGGGATAGCGGGAGGGGGGGGCAGTTCTTC. Residues: CASSLGDSGRGGQFF. The variable domain in full, completed from reference TRBV11-3 and TRBJ2-1, reads EAGVVQSPRYKIIEKKQPVAFWCNPISGHNTLYWYLQNLGQGPELLIRYENEEAVDDSQLPKDRFSAERLKGVDSTLKIQPAELGDSAVYLCASSLGDSGRGGQFFGPGTRLTVL.

CDR3 nucleotide sequence: TGCGCCAGCAGCCCGGAAGGCCAAGAGACCCAGTACTTC. Amino acids: CASSPEGQETQYF. The chain uses TRBV4-1 and TRBJ2-5; D gene uncertain. Germline V CDR1 and CDR2: MGHRA, YSYEKL. Between the trimmed V and J ends, which lost 4 bases and 1 base, there was a span of 7 bases. CDR3 length: 13 residues.

The V gene is TRBV27, the J gene TRBJ2-1; D is perhaps TRBD2 (7 bases). The CDR3 extends over 15 amino acids. V dropped 5 bases and J dropped 6 bases, with 17 bases sitting between them. Germline lookup yields CDR1 MNHEY and CDR2 SMNVEV (reference sequence). The CDR3 here is CASSPLAAGANEQFF. CDR3 DNA: TGTGCCAGCAGTCCTCTCGCGGCGGGGGCCAATGAGCAGTTCTTC.

The chain joins TRBV19 to TRBJ2-7; D gene uncertain. Trimming stripped 1 base from V and 5 bases from J, with 9 bases between. The CDR3 runs 13 residues. In germline, CDR1 is LNHDA, CDR2 SQIVND (reference sequence). CDR3 protein: CASSIVSMHEQYF. CDR3 bases: TGTGCCAGTAGTATAGTCAGCATGCACGAGCAGTACTTC.

The chain joins TRBV15 to TRBJ2-6; TRBD1 is a possible D gene (7 bases). Germline values: CDR1 LNHNV, CDR2 YYDKDF (reference sequence). This CDR3 is built from 16 residues. V shed 6 bases and J shed 4 bases, with 16 bases lying between them. The CDR3 reads CATSSGGGDGANVLTF. CDR3 nucleotide sequence: TGTGCCACCAGTTCCGGAGGGGGCGACGGGGCCAACGTCCTGACTTTC. Drawing the rest from reference TRBV15 and TRBJ2-6, the complete variable domain is DAMVIQNPRYQVTQFGKPVTLSCSQTLNHNVMYWYQQKSSQAPKLLFHYYDKDFNNEADTPDNFQSRRPNTSFCFLDIRSPGLGDTAMYLCATSSGGGDGANVLTFGAGSRLTVL.

The V gene is TRBV6-5, the J gene TRBJ2-7; no clear D. The CDR3 runs 13 residues. With 0 bases removed from V and 4 bases from J, the gap between germline ends came to 7 bases. Germline V lookup: CDR1 MNHEY, CDR2 SVGAGI. The CDR3 DNA sequence: TGTGCCAGCAGTTACTCGAAACAGTACGAGCAGTACTTC. Protein: CASSYSKQYEQYF.

This clone was seen more than once but under ten times. The chain employs TRBV2 and TRBJ1-1; D gene unclear. The CDR3 has 11 residues. The V end lost 9 bases, the J end lost 0 bases, and 5 bases lay between the germline ends. The germline V gene encodes CDR1 SNHLY and CDR2 FYNNEI. The CDR3 reads CARAVNTEAFF. The CDR3 coding sequence is TGTGCCAGGGCCGTGAACACTGAAGCTTTCTTT.